What follows are 13 T cell receptor beta chains derived from one specimen sequenced in a study of OX40 agonist ivuxolimab in advanced cancers. Repertoires were generated with immunoSEQ multiplex PCR, while TCRdb's copy carries only in-frame clones and drops some. In the table there are tens of thousands of clones, just over 85% of which are singletons. Sample: CD4+ or CD8+ T cells sorted from blood, taken in a trial of the OX40 agonist ivuxolimab. The receptors come from an adult with an advanced solid tumor such as melanoma, head and neck, liver or kidney cancer.

The chain carries TRBV30 and TRBJ2-3; TRBD1 might be the D (5 bases). The CDR3 has 13 residues. CDR1 is GTSNPN, CDR2 SVGIG, per germline (reference sequence). The V end was cut by 2 bases, the J end by 5 bases, with 11 bases between. Here the CDR3 reads CAWSSLGVDTQYF. The CDR3 region has the DNA TGTGCCTGGAGTTCCCTAGGGGTAGATACGCAGTATTTT.

The chain is built from TRBV7-2 and TRBJ2-5; TRBD2 matches at 8 bases. The V gene end was trimmed by 2 bases and the J gene end by 2 bases; junction bases not matched to a gene: 7. There are 16 residues in the CDR3. Germline V lookup: CDR1 SGHTA, CDR2 FQGNSA. CDR3 residues: CASSLKVLAEQETQYF. For the CDR3, the DNA is TGTGCCAGCAGCTTAAAAGTACTAGCGGAACAAGAGACCCAGTACTTC.

In its sample, this clone was seen once. This rearrangement joins TRBV5-4 to TRBJ2-5; D could derive from TRBD1 or TRBD2 (5 bases each). The end of the DNA is better explained by TRBJ2-7, so the J call may be wrong. The CDR3 length is 15 residues. From germline, CDR1 is SGHNT and CDR2 YYREEE (reference sequence). CDR3 sequence (DNA): TGTGCCAGCAGTCCCGCCCGAGGGGTTAGCTACGAGCAGTACTTC. This gives the protein CASSPARGVSYEQYF.

This chain uses TRBV5-1 with TRBJ1-1; D perhaps matches TRBD1 (5 bases). This CDR3 spans 15 amino acids. V was pared by 0 bases and J by 5 bases, with 14 bases between. CDR1 SGHRS and CDR2 YFSETQ come from the germline V gene. CDR3 in amino acids: CASSLVQGGETEAFF. The CDR3 DNA follows: TGCGCCAGCAGCTTGGTCCAGGGAGGGGAGACTGAAGCTTTCTTT. Based on the CDR3 plus reference TRBV5-1 and TRBJ1-1, the full variable domain is KAGVTQTPRYLIKTRGQQVTLSCSPISGHRSVSWYQQTPGQGLQFLFEYFSETQRNKGNFPGRFSGRQFSNSRSEMNVSTLELGDSALYLCASSLVQGGETEAFFGQGTRLTVV.

The genes are TRBV28 and TRBJ2-7; perhaps D is TRBD1 or TRBD2 (5 bases each). V lost 3 bases, J lost 0 bases, and 9 bases lay in between. Looked up from germline, CDR1 is MDHEN and CDR2 is SYDVKM. This CDR3 comprises 14 residues. CDR3 sequence: CASSFEGSSYEQYF. The CDR3 DNA reads TGTGCCAGCAGTTTTGAGGGGAGCTCCTACGAGCAGTACTTC.

There are a few counts of this clone. The V gene is TRBV15, the J gene TRBJ1-5; D is ambiguous. This CDR3 is 13 amino acids long. V shed 3 bases and J shed 7 bases, with 10 bases lying between them. CDR1 is LNHNV and CDR2 is YYDKDF in the germline V gene (reference sequence). Here the CDR3 reads CATSSRRGQPQHF. For the CDR3, the DNA is TGTGCCACCAGCAGTCGGCGGGGACAGCCCCAGCATTTT.

V is TRBV6-5 and J is TRBJ2-1, with D unclear. V was cut by 6 bases and J by 3 bases, with 12 bases left in between. The CDR3 has 14 residues. Germline V lookup: CDR1 MNHEY, CDR2 SVGAGI. This chain's CDR3 is CASSQPGHYNEQFF. CDR3 nucleotides: TGTGCCAGCAGCCAACCGGGCCACTACAATGAGCAGTTCTTC.

This rearrangement joins TRBV2 to TRBJ2-7; 12 nucleotides agree with TRBD2. V was clipped by 6 bases and J by 4 bases; unmatched bases: 4. The CDR3 length is 14 residues. CDR1 is SNHLY, CDR2 FYNNEI, per germline. CDR3 amino acids: CASSPSGGVYEQYF. Written as DNA, the CDR3 is TGTGCCAGCAGCCCTAGCGGGGGGGTTTACGAGCAGTACTTC.

The sample holds one count of this clone. This sequence joins TRBV28 and TRBJ2-3, with D unclear. Deletions cut 6 bases from V and 0 bases from J, with 13 bases between. The CDR3 is 15 residues long. In germline, CDR1 is MDHEN, CDR2 SYDVKM. CDR3 region: CASRPILDSTDTQYF. The CDR3 region has the DNA TGTGCCAGCAGACCTATACTCGATAGCACAGATACGCAGTATTTT.

This clone was observed a handful of times. The V and J genes are TRBV7-9 and TRBJ1-1; D ambiguous. Trimming cost V 3 bases and J 5 bases, with 10 bases left between them. The CDR3 runs to 13 residues. The V gene's germline CDR1 is SEHNR and CDR2 FQNEAQ (reference sequence). CDR3 residues: CASSFGPGTEAFF. The CDR3 DNA is TGTGCCAGCAGCTTCGGACCGGGGACTGAAGCTTTCTTT.

J is TRBJ2-1 and V is TRBV6-5; unclear D gene. The germline CDR1 and CDR2 sequences are MNHEY and SVGAGI. This CDR3 spans 13 amino acids. The V end was cut by 6 bases, the J end by 4 bases, with 10 bases between. The CDR3 reads CASSTTWYNEQFF. Written as DNA, the CDR3 is TGTGCCAGCAGCACTACTTGGTACAATGAGCAGTTCTTC.

This clone was recorded once. This chain uses TRBV7-2 with TRBJ2-3, with D possibly TRBD1 on 5 matching bases. With 6 bases removed from V and 4 bases from J, the gap between germline ends came to 11 bases. The CDR3 is made up of 13 amino acids. CDR1 is SGHTA and CDR2 is FQGNSA in the germline V gene. The CDR3 sequence is CASRQGVADTQYF. The DNA of the CDR3 is TGTGCCAGCAGACAAGGGGTAGCAGATACGCAGTATTTT. Full variable domain (rest looked up from reference TRBV7-2 and TRBJ2-3): GAGVSQSPSNKVTEKGKDVELRCDPISGHTALYWYRQSLGQGLEFLIYFQGNSAPDKSGLPSDRFSAERTGGSVSTLTIQRTQQEDSAVYLCASRQGVADTQYFGPGTRLTVL.

The J gene is TRBJ2-1, the V gene TRBV5-5; 12 positions match TRBD2. Germline trimming cut 0 bases from V and 8 bases from J; bases unmatched to any gene: 3. Germline V gene sequence: CDR1 SGHKS, CDR2 YYEKEE (reference sequence). This CDR3 comprises 15 residues. The CDR3 is CASSLALAGGDEQFF. CDR3 sequence (DNA): TGTGCCAGCAGCTTGGCACTAGCGGGAGGCGATGAGCAGTTCTTC. Variable domain in full (rest from reference TRBV5-5 and TRBJ2-1): DAGVTQSPTHLIKTRGQQVTLRCSPISGHKSVSWYQQVLGQGPQFIFQYYEKEERGRGNFPDRFSARQFPNYSSELNVNALLLGDSALYLCASSLALAGGDEQFFGPGTRLTVL.